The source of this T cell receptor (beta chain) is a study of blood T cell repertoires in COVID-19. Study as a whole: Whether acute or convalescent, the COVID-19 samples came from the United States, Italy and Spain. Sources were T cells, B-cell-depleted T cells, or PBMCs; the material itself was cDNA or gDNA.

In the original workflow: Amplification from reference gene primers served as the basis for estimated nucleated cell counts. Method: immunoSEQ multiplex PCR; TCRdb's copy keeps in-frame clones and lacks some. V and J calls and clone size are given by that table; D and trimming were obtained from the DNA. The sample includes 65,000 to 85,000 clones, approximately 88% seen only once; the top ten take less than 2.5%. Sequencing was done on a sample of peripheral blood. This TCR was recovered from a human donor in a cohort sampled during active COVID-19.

The CDR3 bases are TGTGCCTGGACGCCGGCTAGCGGGAAGGCTGGGGCCAACGTCCTGACTTTC. Its translation is CAWTPASGKAGANVLTF. The rearrangement uses TRBV30 and TRBJ2-6; 9 bases map to TRBD2. The germline V gene encodes CDR1 GTSNPN and CDR2 SVGIG (reference sequence). The CDR3 loop spans 17 amino acids. V trimming: 4 bases; J trimming: 2 bases; junction bases outside the gene matches: 9.